Listed below are T cell receptor beta chains from one sample, sequenced in a study of shared clonotypes between healthy human individuals. The assay was immunoSEQ multiplex PCR, and TCRdb's table has in-frame clones only and misses some. This repertoire shows approximately 700,000 clones, approximately 73% found once; its top ten account for around 1.7%. Specimen: memory CD4+ T cells sorted from blood. The receptors were gathered from a woman aged 25 to 39 in good health. CDR3s include the opening cysteine and the closing phenylalanine or tryptophan. D genes are given only for firm matches. Rows give clone size only sometimes, using once, few, many, or a class for an expanded clone.

clone size	V gene	D gene	J gene	CDR3 protein	CDR3 DNA
-	TRBV27	TRBD2	TRBJ2-3	CASTPGGYTDTQYF	TGTGCCAGCACCCCGGGGGGGTACACAGATACGCAGTATTTT
-	TRBV5-4	-	TRBJ1-1	CASRASSRDTYEAFF	TGTGCCAGCAGAGCCTCATCCCGGGACACGTATGAAGCTTTCTTT
-	TRBV19	TRBD1	TRBJ2-1	CASSQTGTGVFNEQFF	TGTGCCAGTAGTCAAACCGGGACAGGGGTGTTCAATGAGCAGTTCTTC
once	TRBV7-9	-	TRBJ2-7	CASSLDVDRDLGGEQYF	TGTGCCAGCAGCTTAGACGTCGATAGGGATCTGGGGGGCGAGCAGTACTTC
-	TRBV2	-	TRBJ2-5	CASSYLETQYF	TGTGCCAGCTCGTATCTGGAGACCCAGTACTTC
-	TRBV30	-	TRBJ1-1	CAWNPSTGKAFF	TGTGCCTGGAACCCATCAACAGGGAAAGCTTTCTTT
few	TRBV7-7	TRBD1	TRBJ2-1	CASSLDREHEQFF	TGTGCCAGCAGCCTCGACAGGGAACATGAGCAGTTCTTC
-	TRBV11-3	-	TRBJ2-5	CASSLARIRESQYF	TGTGCCAGCAGCTTAGCCCGGATAAGAGAGTCCCAGTACTTC
-	TRBV5-1	TRBD2	TRBJ2-4	CASSSGLAGGMNIQYF	TGCGCCAGCAGCTCCGGACTAGCGGGAGGTATGAACATTCAGTACTTC
-	TRBV7-9	TRBD2	TRBJ2-1	CASSLYRTSGRADEQFF	TGTGCCAGCAGCTTATACAGGACTAGCGGGAGGGCCGATGAGCAGTTCTTC
-	TRBV7-9	TRBD2	TRBJ2-7	CASSPGVAGSYEQYF	TGTGCCAGCAGCCCCGGGGTAGCGGGCTCCTACGAGCAGTACTTC
-	TRBV28	TRBD1	TRBJ2-4	CASRGGQGQAKNIQYF	TGTGCCAGCAGGGGAGGACAGGGACAGGCCAAAAACATTCAGTACTTC
-	TRBV28	-	TRBJ1-5	CASSQRPGGTGQPQHF	TGTGCCAGCAGTCAGCGGCCCGGGGGGACGGGTCAGCCCCAGCATTTT
-	TRBV4-1	TRBD1	TRBJ2-7	CASSQAAGQGYEQYF	TGCGCCAGCAGCCAAGCTGCGGGACAGGGCTACGAGCAGTACTTC
-	TRBV6-6	TRBD1	TRBJ1-4	CASKKGANNEKLFF	TGTGCCAGCAAAAAGGGGGCGAATAATGAAAAACTGTTTTTT
-	TRBV6-5	-	TRBJ2-2	CASSRPGRNTGELFF	TGTGCCAGCAGTCGGCCCGGGCGGAACACCGGGGAGCTGTTTTTT
-	TRBV11-2	-	TRBJ2-1	CASSFPHLAASSYNEQFF	TGTGCCAGCAGCTTCCCTCATCTAGCTGCAAGCTCCTACAATGAGCAGTTCTTC